Listed below are T cell receptor beta chains from one sample, sequenced in a study of T cell repertoires in cytomegalovirus infection. TCRdb fed the reads into MiXCR, producing one record per CDR3 protein. The sample carries fewer than 250,000 distinct CDR3 sequences, under 25% recorded once. The sequenced material came from CD8+ T cells from PBMCs. The receptors come from a human donor in good health (CMV status not recorded). Some clones in this sample may be carry-over from other donors' samples. Each CDR3 is given with its conserved first and last residue. The D gene is left open where the match is weak.

v_call: TRBV7-3
d_call: TRBD1
cdr3_aa: CASSSTGANSPLHF

v_call: TRBV20-1
d_call: .
cdr3_aa: CSARSYMAYEQYF

v_call: TRBV7-9
d_call: .
cdr3_aa: CASSLAGFFSYEQYF

v_call: TRBV28
d_call: .
cdr3_aa: CASSPDGGGEQEQYF

v_call: TRBV3-1
d_call: .
cdr3_aa: CASTKWQGYYNEQFF

v_call: TRBV2
d_call: .
cdr3_aa: CASDDDSSSGANVLTF

v_call: TRBV5-1
d_call: .
cdr3_aa: CASSDDLKQYF

v_call: TRBV28
d_call: .
cdr3_aa: CASSLPDEGHNLGETQYF

v_call: TRBV19
d_call: TRBD1
cdr3_aa: CATRDRVFNGYTF

v_call: TRBV30
d_call: TRBD2
cdr3_aa: CAWSEGLAYEQYF

v_call: TRBV29-1
d_call: TRBD1
cdr3_aa: CGVTGTGEKLFF

v_call: TRBV14
d_call: .
cdr3_aa: CASSQDPLSPLSYEQYF

v_call: TRBV5-1
d_call: .
cdr3_aa: CASSLVDSRGSNSPLHF

v_call: TRBV13
d_call: TRBD1
cdr3_aa: CASSLPGTGGFEQYF

v_call: TRBV28
d_call: .
cdr3_aa: CLSQGDSGNTIYF

v_call: TRBV7-9
d_call: TRBD2
cdr3_aa: CASSPSGGAPDTQYF

v_call: TRBV7-9
d_call: .
cdr3_aa: CASSLAPSSGNTIYF

v_call: TRBV5-1
d_call: TRBD1
cdr3_aa: CASSLQPGTEVGYTF

v_call: TRBV20-1
d_call: TRBD1
cdr3_aa: CSAWDRTPSGGGYTF

v_call: TRBV4-2
d_call: .
cdr3_aa: CASSQDPGGDPTDTQYF

v_call: TRBV4-2
d_call: TRBD1
cdr3_aa: CASSQVEDREYNEQFF

v_call: TRBV5-1
d_call: .
cdr3_aa: CASSPFGGGGYNEQFF

v_call: TRBV20-1
d_call: .
cdr3_aa: CSARDFSSYEQYF

v_call: TRBV12-3/TRBV12-4
d_call: TRBD1
cdr3_aa: CASSLGGTGVFYEQFF

v_call: TRBV5-4
d_call: TRBD2
cdr3_aa: CASSFSLAGISGANVLTF

v_call: TRBV7-6
d_call: TRBD1
cdr3_aa: CASNKQGNQPQHF

v_call: TRBV6-6
d_call: .
cdr3_aa: CASSSDGSNQPQHF

v_call: TRBV2
d_call: TRBD2
cdr3_aa: CASSEAVSGGLYNEQFF

v_call: TRBV7-6
d_call: TRBD2
cdr3_aa: CASSSTSGGTQYF

v_call: TRBV7-9
d_call: TRBD1
cdr3_aa: CASSYPGQSYNEQFF

v_call: TRBV4-1
d_call: .
cdr3_aa: CASSQDISLGGIGDTQYF

v_call: TRBV20-1
d_call: TRBD2
cdr3_aa: CSASFAGGHWATDTQYF

v_call: TRBV25-1
d_call: .
cdr3_aa: CASSRQISGANVLTF

v_call: TRBV7-6
d_call: .
cdr3_aa: CASSPNSNQPQHF

v_call: TRBV13
d_call: .
cdr3_aa: CASSLGQGHNYGYTF

v_call: TRBV4-1
d_call: .
cdr3_aa: CASSQELVYPRHYGYTF

v_call: TRBV28
d_call: TRBD2
cdr3_aa: CASRTSGVADTQYF

v_call: TRBV27
d_call: .
cdr3_aa: CASSPTGTAAYEQYF

v_call: TRBV6-1
d_call: .
cdr3_aa: CASSPPTGWKRSGELFF

v_call: TRBV4-1
d_call: TRBD2
cdr3_aa: CASSQPGLAGYNEQFF

v_call: TRBV4-1
d_call: TRBD1
cdr3_aa: CASSQGGQLYEKLFF

v_call: TRBV28
d_call: TRBD1
cdr3_aa: CASSPTGQGSTGYTF

v_call: TRBV2
d_call: .
cdr3_aa: CASSEMTYGGTDTQYF

v_call: TRBV28
d_call: TRBD2
cdr3_aa: CASSSGTSPRELFF